The T cell receptor beta chain described here comes from a study of technical replicates of blood from a handful of donors. The CDR3 contains 15 residues. The V gene's germline CDR1 is MDHEN and CDR2 SYDVKM. Deletions cut 3 bases from V and 2 bases from J, with 13 bases between. Some clones are missing from TCRdb's copy, which holds only in-frame ones; the method was immunoSEQ multiplex PCR. The sample consists of 84,000 or so clones, approximately 93% of them appearing once. The V and J genes are TRBV28 and TRBJ1-2, with D unclear. Sequenced material: T cells isolated from PBMCs. The TCR originated in a human donor in good health. CDR3 residues: CASSFPGPGNYGYTF. CDR3 bases: TGTGCCAGCAGTTTCCCCGGACCGGGGAACTATGGCTACACCTTC.